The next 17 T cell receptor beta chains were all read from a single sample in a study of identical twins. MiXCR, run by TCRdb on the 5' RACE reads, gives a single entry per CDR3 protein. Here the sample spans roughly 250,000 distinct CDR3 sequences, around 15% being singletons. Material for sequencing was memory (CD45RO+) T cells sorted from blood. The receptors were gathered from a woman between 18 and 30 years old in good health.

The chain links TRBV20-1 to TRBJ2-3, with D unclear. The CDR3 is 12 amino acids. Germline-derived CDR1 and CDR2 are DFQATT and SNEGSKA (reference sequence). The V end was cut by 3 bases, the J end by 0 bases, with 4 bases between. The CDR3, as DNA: TGCAGTGCTAGTCCTAGCACAGATACGCAGTATTTT. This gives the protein CSASPSTDTQYF.

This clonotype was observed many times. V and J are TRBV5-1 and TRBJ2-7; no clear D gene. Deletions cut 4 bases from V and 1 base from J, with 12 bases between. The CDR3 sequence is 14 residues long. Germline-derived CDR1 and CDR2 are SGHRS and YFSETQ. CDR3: CASSATFLSYEQYF. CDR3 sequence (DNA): TGCGCCAGCAGCGCGACTTTCCTTTCCTACGAGCAGTACTTC.

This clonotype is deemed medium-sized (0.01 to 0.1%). CDR3 residues: CASSLVRAEELFF. As DNA, the CDR3 is TGTGCCAGCAGCTTGGTCAGGGCTGAGGAGCTGTTTTTT. The V call is TRBV5-6, the J call TRBJ2-2; D perhaps matches TRBD1 (5 bases). Germline loops: CDR1 SGHDT, CDR2 YYEEEE. The CDR3 sequence is 13 residues long. V was shortened by 0 bases and J by 10 bases, with 10 bases between the two germline ends.

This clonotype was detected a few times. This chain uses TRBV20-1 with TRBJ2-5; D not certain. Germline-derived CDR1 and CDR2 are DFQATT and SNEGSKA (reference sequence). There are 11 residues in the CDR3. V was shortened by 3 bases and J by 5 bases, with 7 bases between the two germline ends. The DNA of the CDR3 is TGCAGTGCTAGCGTGGTGGAGACCCAGTACTTC. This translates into CSASVVETQYF.

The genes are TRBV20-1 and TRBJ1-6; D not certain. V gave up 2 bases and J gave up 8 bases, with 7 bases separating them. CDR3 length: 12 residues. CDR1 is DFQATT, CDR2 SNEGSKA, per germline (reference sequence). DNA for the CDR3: TGCAGTGCTAGAAAGGACTATTCACCCCTCCACTTT. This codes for CSARKDYSPLHF.

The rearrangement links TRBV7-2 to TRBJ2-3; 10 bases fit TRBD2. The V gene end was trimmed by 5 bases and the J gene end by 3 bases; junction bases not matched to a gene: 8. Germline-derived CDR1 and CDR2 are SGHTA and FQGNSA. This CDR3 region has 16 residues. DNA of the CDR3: TGTGCCAGCAGCCGACCCCTAGCGGGAGCTACAGATACGCAGTATTTT. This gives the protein CASSRPLAGATDTQYF.

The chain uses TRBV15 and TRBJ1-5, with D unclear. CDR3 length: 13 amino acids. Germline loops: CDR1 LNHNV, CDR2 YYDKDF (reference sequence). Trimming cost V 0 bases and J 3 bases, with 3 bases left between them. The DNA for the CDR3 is TGTGCCACCAGCAGAGATCCCAATCAGCCCCAGCATTTT. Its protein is CATSRDPNQPQHF.

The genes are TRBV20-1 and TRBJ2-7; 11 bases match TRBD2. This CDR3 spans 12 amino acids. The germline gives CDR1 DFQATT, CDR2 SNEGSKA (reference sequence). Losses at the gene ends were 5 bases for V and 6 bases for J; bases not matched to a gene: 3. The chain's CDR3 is CSALAGGGEQYF. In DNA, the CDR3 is TGCAGTGCTCTAGCGGGAGGAGGCGAGCAGTACTTC.

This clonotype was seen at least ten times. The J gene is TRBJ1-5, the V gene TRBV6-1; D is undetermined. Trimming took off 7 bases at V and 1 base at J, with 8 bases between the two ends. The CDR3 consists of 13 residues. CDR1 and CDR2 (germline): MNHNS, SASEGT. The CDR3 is CASTVGSNQPQHF. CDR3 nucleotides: TGTGCCAGCACGGTCGGCAGCAATCAGCCCCAGCATTTT.

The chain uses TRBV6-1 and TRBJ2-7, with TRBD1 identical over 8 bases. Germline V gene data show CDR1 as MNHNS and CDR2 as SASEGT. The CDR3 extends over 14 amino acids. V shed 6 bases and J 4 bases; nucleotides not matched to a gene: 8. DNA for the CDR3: TGTGCCAGCAGCAGACAGGGGTTAGGATACGAGCAGTACTTC. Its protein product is CASSRQGLGYEQYF.

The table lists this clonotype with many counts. The CDR3 DNA reads as TGCAGTGCTAGAGATTTTGGGACATGGAGGCAGCATGACACTGAAGCTTTCTTT. It translates to CSARDFGTWRQHDTEAFF. The chain uses TRBV20-1 and TRBJ1-1; tentatively, D is TRBD1 (6 bases). The CDR3 length is 18 residues. Trimming took 0 bases from V and 3 from J, leaving 23 bases between them. Germline V gives CDR1 DFQATT, CDR2 SNEGSKA (reference sequence).

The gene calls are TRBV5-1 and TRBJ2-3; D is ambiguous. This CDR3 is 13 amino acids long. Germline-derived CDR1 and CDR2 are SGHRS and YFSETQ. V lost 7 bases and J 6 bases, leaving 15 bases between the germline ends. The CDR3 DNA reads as TGCGCCAGCGGGAAGCAAGATATGGATACGCAGTATTTT. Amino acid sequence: CASGKQDMDTQYF.

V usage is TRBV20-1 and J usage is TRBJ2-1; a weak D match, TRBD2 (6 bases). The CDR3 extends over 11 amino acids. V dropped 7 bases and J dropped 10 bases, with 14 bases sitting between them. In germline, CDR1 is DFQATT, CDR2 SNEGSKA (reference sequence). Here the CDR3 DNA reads TGCAGTGGAGGTGGGGCGGGAGAGCAGTTCTTC. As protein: CSGGGAGEQFF.

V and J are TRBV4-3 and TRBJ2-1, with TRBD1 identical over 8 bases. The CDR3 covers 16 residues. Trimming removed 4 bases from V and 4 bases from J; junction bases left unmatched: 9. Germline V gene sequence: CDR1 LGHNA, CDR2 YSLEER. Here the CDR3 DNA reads TGCGCCAGCAGCCCAGACAGGGGAAGAAGGTACAATGAGCAGTTCTTC. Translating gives CASSPDRGRRYNEQFF.

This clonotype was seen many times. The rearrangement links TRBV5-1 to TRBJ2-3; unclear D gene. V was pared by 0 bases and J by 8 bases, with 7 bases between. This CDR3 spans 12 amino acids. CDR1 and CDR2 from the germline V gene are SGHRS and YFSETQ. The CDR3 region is CASSLAYGTQYF. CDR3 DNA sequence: TGCGCCAGCAGCTTGGCCTACGGTACGCAGTATTTT.

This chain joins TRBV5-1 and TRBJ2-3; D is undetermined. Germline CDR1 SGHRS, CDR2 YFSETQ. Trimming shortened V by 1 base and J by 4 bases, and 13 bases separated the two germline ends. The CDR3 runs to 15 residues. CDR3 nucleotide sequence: TGCGCCAGCAGCTTGATGGGTCCTGACGCAGATACGCAGTATTTT. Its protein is CASSLMGPDADTQYF.

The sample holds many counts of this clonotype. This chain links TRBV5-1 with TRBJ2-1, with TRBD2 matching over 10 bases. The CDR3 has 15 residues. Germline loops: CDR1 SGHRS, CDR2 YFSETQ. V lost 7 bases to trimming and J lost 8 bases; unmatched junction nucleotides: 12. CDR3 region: CASGIAGGPVDEQFF. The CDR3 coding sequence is TGCGCCAGCGGTATAGCGGGGGGCCCGGTGGATGAGCAGTTCTTC.